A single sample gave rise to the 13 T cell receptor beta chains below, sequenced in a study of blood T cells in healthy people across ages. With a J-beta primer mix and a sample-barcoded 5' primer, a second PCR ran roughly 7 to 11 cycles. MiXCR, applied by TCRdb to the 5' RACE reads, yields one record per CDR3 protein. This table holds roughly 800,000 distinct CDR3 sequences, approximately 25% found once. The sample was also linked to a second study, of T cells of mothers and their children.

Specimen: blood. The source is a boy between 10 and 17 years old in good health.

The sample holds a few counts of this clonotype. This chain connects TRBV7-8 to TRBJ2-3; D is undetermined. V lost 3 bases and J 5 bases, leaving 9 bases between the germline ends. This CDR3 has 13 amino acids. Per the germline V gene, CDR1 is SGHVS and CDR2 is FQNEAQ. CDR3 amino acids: CASSFGPGDTQYF. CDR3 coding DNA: TGTGCCAGCAGCTTTGGCCCGGGAGATACGCAGTATTTT. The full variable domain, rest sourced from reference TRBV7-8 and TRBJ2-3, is GAGVSQSPRYKVAKRGQDVALRCDPISGHVSLFWYQQALGQGPEFLTYFQNEAQLDKSGLPSDRFFAERPEGSVSTLKIQRTQQEDSAVYLCASSFGPGDTQYFGPGTRLTVL.

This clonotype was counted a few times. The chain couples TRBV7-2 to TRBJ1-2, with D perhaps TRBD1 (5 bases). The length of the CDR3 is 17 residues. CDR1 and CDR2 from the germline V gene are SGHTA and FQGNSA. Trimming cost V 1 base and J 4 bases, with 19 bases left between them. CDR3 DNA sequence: TGTGCCAGCAGCTTAGAACCGGGCCCCGGGGCCTTCTATGGCTACACCTTC. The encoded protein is CASSLEPGPGAFYGYTF.

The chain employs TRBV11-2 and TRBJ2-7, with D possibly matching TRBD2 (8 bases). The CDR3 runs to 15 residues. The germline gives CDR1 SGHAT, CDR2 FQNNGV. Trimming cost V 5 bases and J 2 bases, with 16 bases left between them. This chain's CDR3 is CASSLIAGQTYEQYF. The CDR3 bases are TGTGCCAGCAGCCTCATAGCGGGACAGACCTACGAGCAGTACTTC.

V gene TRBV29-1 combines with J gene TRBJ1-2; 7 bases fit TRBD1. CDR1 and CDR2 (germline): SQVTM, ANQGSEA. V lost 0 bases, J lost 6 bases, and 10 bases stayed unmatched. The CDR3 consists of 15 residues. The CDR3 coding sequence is TGCAGCGTTGAAGATCAACTCAGAGGGGGCGATGGCTACACCTTC. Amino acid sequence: CSVEDQLRGGDGYTF. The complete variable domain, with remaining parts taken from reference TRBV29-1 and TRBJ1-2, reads SAVISQKPSRDICQRGTSLTIQCQVDSQVTMMFWYRQQPGQSLTLIATANQGSEATYESGFVIDKFPISRPNLTFSTLTVSNMSPEDSSIYLCSVEDQLRGGDGYTFGSGTRLTVV.

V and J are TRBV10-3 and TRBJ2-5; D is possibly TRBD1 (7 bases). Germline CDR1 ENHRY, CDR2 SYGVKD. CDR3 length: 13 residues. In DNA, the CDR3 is TGTGCGATTACAGGGGAGGATCAAGAGACCCAGTACTTC. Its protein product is CAITGEDQETQYF.

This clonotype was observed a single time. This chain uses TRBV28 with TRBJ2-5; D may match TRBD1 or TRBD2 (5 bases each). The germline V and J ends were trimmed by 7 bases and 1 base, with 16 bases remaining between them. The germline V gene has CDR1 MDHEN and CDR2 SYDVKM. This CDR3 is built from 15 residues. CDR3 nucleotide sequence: TGTGCCAGCAAGTCCATTTTGGGGGTCCAAGAGACCCAGTACTTC. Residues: CASKSILGVQETQYF.

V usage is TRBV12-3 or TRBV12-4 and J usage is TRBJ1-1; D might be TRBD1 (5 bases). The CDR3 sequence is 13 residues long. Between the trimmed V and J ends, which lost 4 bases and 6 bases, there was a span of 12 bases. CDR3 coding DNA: TGTGCCAGCAGTTCGCCGGGGGGGGCTGAAGCTTTCTTT. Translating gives CASSSPGGAEAFF.

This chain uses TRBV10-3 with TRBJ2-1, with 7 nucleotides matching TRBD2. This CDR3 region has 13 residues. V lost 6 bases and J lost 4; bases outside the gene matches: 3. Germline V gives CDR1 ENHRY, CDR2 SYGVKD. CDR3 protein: CAIRGLGYNEQFF. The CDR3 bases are TGTGCCATCAGAGGACTAGGATACAATGAGCAGTTCTTC.

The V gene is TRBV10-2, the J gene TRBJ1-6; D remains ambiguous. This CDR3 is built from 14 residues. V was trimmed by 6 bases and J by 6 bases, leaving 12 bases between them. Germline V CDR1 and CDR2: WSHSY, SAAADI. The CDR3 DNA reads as TGCGCCAGCAGGTCGGAAGTTACTAATTCACCCCTCCACTTT. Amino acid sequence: CASRSEVTNSPLHF.

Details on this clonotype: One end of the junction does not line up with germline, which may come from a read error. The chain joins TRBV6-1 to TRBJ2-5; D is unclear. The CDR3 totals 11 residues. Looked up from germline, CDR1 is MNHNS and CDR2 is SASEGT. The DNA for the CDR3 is TGTGCCAGCAGTTCAAACCCCTCACGGATCTTC. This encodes CASSSNPSRIF.

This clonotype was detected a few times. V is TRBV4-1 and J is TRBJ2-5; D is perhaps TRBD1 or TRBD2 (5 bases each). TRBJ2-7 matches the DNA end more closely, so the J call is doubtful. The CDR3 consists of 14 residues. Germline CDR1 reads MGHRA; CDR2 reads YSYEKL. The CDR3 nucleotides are TGCGCCAGCAGCTCCCGGGACGCCTCCTACGAGCAGTACTTC. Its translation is CASSSRDASYEQYF.

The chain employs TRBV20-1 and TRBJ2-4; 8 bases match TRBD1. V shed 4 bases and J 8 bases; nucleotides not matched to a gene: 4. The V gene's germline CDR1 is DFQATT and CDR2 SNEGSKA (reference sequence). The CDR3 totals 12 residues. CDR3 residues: CSANRGEYIQYF. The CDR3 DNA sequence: TGCAGTGCTAACAGGGGGGAGTACATTCAGTACTTC.

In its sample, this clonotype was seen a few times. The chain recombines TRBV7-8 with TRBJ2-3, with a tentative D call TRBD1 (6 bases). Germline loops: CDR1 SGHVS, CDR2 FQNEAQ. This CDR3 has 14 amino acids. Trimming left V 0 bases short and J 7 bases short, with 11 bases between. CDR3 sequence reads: CASSLAGGVNTQYF. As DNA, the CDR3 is TGTGCCAGCAGCTTAGCAGGGGGTGTTAATACGCAGTATTTT.